This T cell receptor beta chain was identified in a study of T cell responses to AZD1222 COVID-19 vaccine. Clones were sequenced by immunoSEQ multiplex PCR, and TCRdb holds only the in-frame ones, with some missing. The repertoire has 140,000 to 150,000 clones, roughly 90% of them found once; the top ten carry under 3.5%. Concerning this clone: The antigen is undetermined.

This CDR3 has 16 residues. CDR1 and CDR2 (germline): MDHEN, SYDVKM. Trimming at V came to 5 bases and at J to 3 bases, leaving 5 bases not matched to a gene. Study conclusions and caveats: The donor group comprised mostly white British people and more females; the analysis possibly underestimated clonal diversity. Close to half of spike-specific TCRs reportedly recognize unmutated variant regions.

Second-dose schedules of about 4 or about 12 weeks were combined. The chain is built from TRBV28 and TRBJ2-3, with 13 bases aligning to TRBD2. The input for sequencing was peripheral blood, taken 28 days after the second AZD1222 dose. The sequence was collected from an adult who received the AZD1222 COVID-19 vaccine. Written as DNA, the CDR3 is TGTGCCAGCAGTCCGGGACTAGCGGGAATGACAGATACGCAGTATTTT. It codes for CASSPGLAGMTDTQYF.